These 18 T cell receptor beta chains were all obtained from the same sample, sequenced in a study of radiotherapy plus CTLA-4 blockade in lung cancer (dated by TCRdb to the late 2010s). The library was obtained by the immunoSEQ multiplex PCR assay. TCRdb took this table from immuneACCESS and kept in-frame rearrangements with V and J called. Such tables lack part of the clones; where checked against another copy, unresolved V genes explain under half of the gap, and the rest is unexplained. The sample includes roughly 24,000 clones, with roughly 79% observed a single time. The ten largest account for about 24% of the sample. Sequenced here: peripheral blood, sampled from a patient treated with radiotherapy plus ipilimumab. The receptors here all came from a human donor with non-small cell lung cancer that progressed on radiotherapy plus ipilimumab.

The rearrangement uses TRBV19 and TRBJ1-1, with TRBD1 matching 8 bases. V lost 7 bases to trimming and J lost 10 bases; unmatched junction nucleotides: 11. The CDR3 is 13 residues long. CDR1 is LNHDA and CDR2 is SQIVND in the germline V gene (reference sequence). CDR3 sequence: CASTVTGEAIAFF. The CDR3 bases are TGTGCCAGTACCGTGACAGGGGAGGCTATAGCTTTCTTT.

This chain joins TRBV28 and TRBJ2-7; perhaps TRBD2 as D (5 bases). This CDR3 has 15 residues. Trimming took 7 bases from V and 1 from J, leaving 17 bases between them. In germline, CDR1 is MDHEN, CDR2 SYDVKM. For the CDR3, the DNA is TGTGCCAGCACCCCCGCGGGTCTCGGGTCCTACGAGCAGTACTTC. Amino acids: CASTPAGLGSYEQYF.

The chain joins TRBV5-1 to TRBJ1-5, with D maybe TRBD1 (6 bases). The germline gives CDR1 SGHRS, CDR2 YFSETQ. V was pared by 1 base and J by 2 bases, with 22 bases between. The CDR3 runs 19 residues. The CDR3 region is CASSLWRIQGGGGNQPQHF. CDR3 DNA sequence: TGCGCCAGCAGCTTGTGGCGGATACAGGGTGGGGGCGGCAATCAGCCCCAGCATTTT.

The V call is TRBV7-9, the J call TRBJ2-1; 8 positions agree with TRBD2. Germline V gene lookup returns CDR1 SEHNR and CDR2 FQNEAQ (reference sequence). The CDR3 runs to 15 residues. Trimming at V came to 5 bases and at J to 5 bases, leaving 8 bases not matched to a gene. CDR3 residues: CASSPRGGSHNEQFF. The DNA of the CDR3 is TGTGCCAGCAGCCCTCGGGGGGGTTCCCACAATGAGCAGTTCTTC. The variable domain in full, completed from reference TRBV7-9 and TRBJ2-1, reads DTGVSQNPRHKITKRGQNVTFRCDPISEHNRLYWYRQTLGQGPEFLTYFQNEAQLEKSRLLSDRFSAERPKGSFSTLEIQRTEQGDSAMYLCASSPRGGSHNEQFFGPGTRLTVL.

The chain links TRBV5-1 to TRBJ2-3, with TRBD2 matching 9 bases. This CDR3 is built from 17 residues. V shed 7 bases and J 0 bases; nucleotides not matched to a gene: 12. Germline CDR1 reads SGHRS; CDR2 reads YFSETQ. The CDR3: CASGKWRTSGSTDTQYF. In DNA form, the CDR3 reads TGCGCCAGCGGGAAATGGCGCACTAGCGGGAGCACAGATACGCAGTATTTT.

This clone was seen only a few times. The chain has TRBV18 and TRBJ2-3; unclear D gene. The CDR3 is made up of 14 amino acids. Germline V gene lookup returns CDR1 KGHSH and CDR2 LQKENI. With 3 bases removed from V and 2 bases from J, the gap between germline ends came to 9 bases. The CDR3 spells CASSPAVVTDTQYF. The CDR3, as DNA: TGTGCCAGCTCACCGGCGGTAGTCACAGATACGCAGTATTTT. Supplemented by reference TRBV18 and TRBJ2-3, the full variable domain reads NAGVMQNPRHLVRRRGQEARLRCSPMKGHSHVYWYRQLPEEGLKFMVYLQKENIIDESGMPKERFSAEFPKEGPSILRIQQVVRGDSAAYFCASSPAVVTDTQYFGPGTRLTVL.

V gene TRBV4-1 combines with J gene TRBJ2-3; 11 nucleotides agree with TRBD2. V gave up 3 bases and J gave up 1 base; unmatched junction bases: 6. Germline assignment: CDR1 MGHRA and CDR2 YSYEKL. The CDR3 spans 17 residues. The CDR3 DNA sequence: TGCGCCAGCAGCCAGGAGACTAGCGGGATGGGCACAGATACGCAGTATTTT. Its translation is CASSQETSGMGTDTQYF.

The V call is TRBV7-2, the J call TRBJ2-5; D gene uncertain. The CDR3 consists of 12 residues. Germline V gene lookup returns CDR1 SGHTA and CDR2 FQGNSA. Trimming took 4 bases from V and 5 from J, leaving 8 bases between them. The DNA of the CDR3 is TGTGCCAGCAGCTCGTTAGGGGAGACCCAGTACTTC. It specifies CASSSLGETQYF.

The V and J genes are TRBV28 and TRBJ1-2; D is ambiguous. Germline CDR1 is MDHEN and CDR2 is SYDVKM. V was cut by 5 bases and J by 8 bases, with 15 bases left in between. This CDR3 has 13 residues. The CDR3 reads CASSIGYGVGYTF. The CDR3 DNA follows: TGTGCCAGCAGTATAGGATACGGGGTCGGCTACACCTTC.

A remark on this clone: Only one base separates this from a far larger clonotype, so it likely reflects a read error. The chain couples TRBV10-2 to TRBJ2-3, with D maybe TRBD2 (5 bases). This CDR3 has 16 residues. Germline assignment: CDR1 WSHSY and CDR2 SAAADI. The DNA for the CDR3 is TGCGCCAGCAGTGAGTCTCTTGGCGGGTACACAGATACGCAGTTTTTT. Residues: CASSESLGGYTDTQFF.

The gene calls are TRBV5-1 and TRBJ1-3; D gene unclear. The CDR3 covers 13 residues. Trimming left V 0 bases short and J 16 bases short, with 17 bases between. Germline V gives CDR1 SGHRS, CDR2 YFSETQ. CDR3 region: CASSLDPRKRVYF. Here the CDR3 DNA reads TGCGCCAGCAGCTTGGATCCCCGGAAACGGGTTTATTTT.

The chain recombines TRBV4-2 with TRBJ1-1; D is unclear. Trimming cost V 2 bases and J 4 bases, with 11 bases left between them. Germline V lookup: CDR1 LGHNA, CDR2 YNFKEQ. The CDR3 loop spans 14 amino acids. The CDR3 DNA is TGTGCCAGCAGCCAAATTTTGACTGGCACTGAAGCTTTCTTT. It codes for CASSQILTGTEAFF.

The chain uses TRBV13 and TRBJ2-1; 10 bases line up with TRBD2. This CDR3 is 16 amino acids long. In germline, CDR1 is PRHDT, CDR2 FYEKMQ (reference sequence). Trimming removed 4 bases from V and 10 bases from J; junction bases left unmatched: 13. The CDR3 loop reads CASSSPGLAGVKEQFF. Written as DNA, the CDR3 is TGTGCCAGCAGCTCACCCGGGCTAGCGGGAGTGAAAGAGCAGTTCTTC.

V usage is TRBV19 and J usage is TRBJ1-5, with D unresolved. The CDR3 has 14 amino acids. Germline V gene data show CDR1 as LNHDA and CDR2 as SQIVND (reference sequence). Trimming stripped 4 bases from V and 2 bases from J, with 9 bases between. CDR3 sequence: CASSSPGGNQPQHF. In nucleotides, the CDR3 is TGTGCCAGTAGTAGTCCCGGGGGCAATCAGCCCCAGCATTTT.

The chain recombines TRBV7-9 with TRBJ2-5; D tentatively reads TRBD1 or TRBD2 (5 bases each). CDR1 and CDR2 from the germline V gene are SEHNR and FQNEAQ (reference sequence). Trimming pared 0 bases from V and 3 bases from J, leaving 8 bases between. The CDR3 extends over 14 amino acids. The CDR3 reads CASSLARGKETQYF. CDR3 bases: TGTGCCAGCAGCTTAGCGAGGGGAAAAGAGACCCAGTACTTC.

This clone turned up a few times. The gene calls are TRBV18 and TRBJ2-2; TRBD1 might be the D (6 bases). Trimming stripped 2 bases from V and 2 bases from J, with 6 bases between. The CDR3 sequence is 14 residues long. CDR1 is KGHSH and CDR2 is LQKENI in the germline V gene. For the CDR3, the DNA is TGTGCCAGCTCACCAGGGGGCAACACCGGGGAGCTGTTTTTT. The encoded protein is CASSPGGNTGELFF.

J is TRBJ2-3 and V is TRBV27; TRBD1 or TRBD2 may be the D gene (5 bases each). The V end lost 1 base, the J end lost 6 bases, and 5 bases lay between the germline ends. Looked up from germline, CDR1 is MNHEY and CDR2 is SMNVEV (reference sequence). The CDR3 length is 12 residues. CDR3: CASSLWGDTQYF. The CDR3 DNA sequence: TGTGCCAGCAGTTTATGGGGGGATACGCAGTATTTT.

In its sample, this clone was seen a few times. This chain connects TRBV30 to TRBJ1-5; 11 nucleotides line up with TRBD1. The junction had 4 bases not matched to a gene; V was cut back by 2 bases and J by 4 bases. The CDR3 runs 15 residues. Germline CDR1 reads GTSNPN; CDR2 reads SVGIG (reference sequence). The CDR3: CAWSFRDRGNQPQHF. The CDR3 DNA reads TGTGCCTGGAGTTTCCGGGACAGGGGGAATCAGCCCCAGCATTTT.